Below, one T cell receptor (beta chain) is given with its context. TCRdb keeps only in-frame clones here, not all; method: immunoSEQ multiplex PCR. The sample has about 160,000 clones; about 85% are singletons. This record belongs to a study of blood T cell repertoires in COVID-19. This CDR3 has 16 residues. V was clipped by 3 bases and J by 5 bases; unmatched bases: 9. Germline CDR1 is SGDLS and CDR2 is YYNGEE. The specimen sequenced was peripheral blood. This chain joins TRBV9 and TRBJ2-5; 11 bases align to TRBD2. The receptor was isolated from an older woman with COVID-19, enrolled during active disease. The CDR3 nucleotides read TGTGCCAGCAGCGCTTTTAGCGGGGGGGGAAGGGAGACCCAGTACTTC. This encodes CASSAFSGGGRETQYF.